This T cell receptor (beta chain) was obtained from a study of blood T cell repertoires in COVID-19 (dated by TCRdb to 2020 to 2022). With regard to the full study: The collaborator samples originated in the United States, Italy and Spain and spanned the acute and convalescent phases of COVID-19. The material from the prospective study consisted of cDNA or gDNA derived from T cells, B-cell-depleted T cells, or PBMCs. The dataset comprised deeply sampled blood TCRbeta repertoires from subjects exposed to, actively infected with, or recovered from COVID-19. A freely available public database, intended as a resource for researchers studying the immune response to SARS-CoV-2, is where the repertoires were released. Samples came from the ongoing ImmuneRACE study (first 160 participants) plus 1,254 subjects from 6 global collaborators. A de-identified subject ID, COVID-19 status, age in years and sex were almost always included in the sample metadata. HLA class I and class II types, where available, came from metadata supplied by the sample provider rather than from assay-based typing.

From the germline V gene (reference sequence), CDR1 is LNHDA and CDR2 is SQIVND. Relative to germline, V is missing 9 bases and J is missing 8 bases, with 9 bases of the junction outside any gene match. The CDR3 measures 13 amino acids from cysteine to phenylalanine. Only the CDR3 DNA stays, 39 bases, in frame from base 1. Overall study outcomes, separate from this receptor: The amount of clinical and demographic metadata varied by source and participant and was provided uncurated.

Turning to this clone: Its antigen remains undetermined. No quality values exist for individual bases; no much larger clone is one base distant.

The immunoSEQ Assay, a bias-controlled multiplex PCR, was used to amplify TCRbeta CDR3 regions from genomic DNA. As for the authors' bioinformatics: The number of nucleated cells in each sample was estimated by amplification of reference gene primers within the assay. To quantify the absolute abundance of each unique TCRbeta CDR3 rearrangement, sequence reads were collapsed and filtered. For each sample, productive Simpson clonality was calculated as the square root of Simpson's diversity index over productive rearrangements. TCRdb mirrors the immuneACCESS table, restricted to in-frame sequences. Some clones are absent from its copies; in checked studies, under half trace to an unresolved V gene, and the reason for the others is unknown. Clonal size and the V and J genes are those of that table, whereas D and trimming came from the DNA. The table for this sample lists over 200,000 clones; 87% of them were counted only once. 1.9% of the sample is in the top ten clones.

The collaborating institutions used their own protocols to collect whole blood in K2EDTA tubes. For TCRbeta analysis, collaborators shipped samples as frozen whole blood, isolated PBMCs, or DNA extracted from either of those sample types. This clonotype was obtained from a man aged 35 to 55 with active or convalescent COVID-19. Sequencing was performed on peripheral blood. This sequence uses TRBV19 and TRBJ1-4, and 7 junction bases match TRBD1. The base sequence is TGTGCCAGCGGACAGGCCGGTGGGGAAAAACTGTTTTTT. Its translation reads: CASGQAGGEKLFF.